The text below deals with one T cell receptor beta chain. Its antigen remains unidentified. The sample belongs to a study of cytomegalovirus exposure and HLA in healthy donors. Notes on the study in general: In an earlier analysis, most TCR beta V segments were productive about 90% or about 30% of the time. Within a later analysis, the majority of CMV-associated TCR beta chains appeared HLA-restricted.

This CDR3 has 18 amino acids. Germline-derived CDR1 and CDR2 are MNHNS and SASEGT. V was pared by 1 base and J by 4 bases, with 19 bases between. The donors were healthy bone marrow donors. Donors likely had unrecorded immune exposures despite being nominally healthy when sampled. The PCR was carried out with 60 Vbeta primers and 13 Jbeta primers. Sequenced by immunoSEQ multiplex PCR; TCRdb stores in-frame clones only, minus some. The sample gives some 130,000 clones, roughly 82% of which show up once; 3.5% to 5% is in the top ten. Sequencing was performed on PBMCs. The V call is TRBV6-1, the J call TRBJ2-2; D may be TRBD2 (6 bases). This TCR was sampled from a male donor in good health and CMV-seropositive. CDR3 sequence: CASSEGGTRSLRTGELFF. CDR3 nucleotide sequence: TGTGCCAGCAGTGAAGGCGGGACCAGATCACTGCGCACCGGGGAGCTGTTTTTT.